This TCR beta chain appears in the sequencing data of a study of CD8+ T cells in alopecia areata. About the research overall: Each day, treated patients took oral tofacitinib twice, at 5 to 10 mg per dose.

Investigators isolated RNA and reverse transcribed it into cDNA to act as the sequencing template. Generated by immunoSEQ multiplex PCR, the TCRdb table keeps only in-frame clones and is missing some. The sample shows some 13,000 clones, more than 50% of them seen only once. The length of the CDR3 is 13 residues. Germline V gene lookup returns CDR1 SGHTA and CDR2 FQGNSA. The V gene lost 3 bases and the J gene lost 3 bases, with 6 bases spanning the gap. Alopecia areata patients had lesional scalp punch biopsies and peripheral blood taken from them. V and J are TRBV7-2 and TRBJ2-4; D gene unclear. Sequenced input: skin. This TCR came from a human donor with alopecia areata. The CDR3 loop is CASSLGVKNIQYF. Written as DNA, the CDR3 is TGTGCCAGCAGCTTGGGTGTCAAAAACATTCAGTACTTC.